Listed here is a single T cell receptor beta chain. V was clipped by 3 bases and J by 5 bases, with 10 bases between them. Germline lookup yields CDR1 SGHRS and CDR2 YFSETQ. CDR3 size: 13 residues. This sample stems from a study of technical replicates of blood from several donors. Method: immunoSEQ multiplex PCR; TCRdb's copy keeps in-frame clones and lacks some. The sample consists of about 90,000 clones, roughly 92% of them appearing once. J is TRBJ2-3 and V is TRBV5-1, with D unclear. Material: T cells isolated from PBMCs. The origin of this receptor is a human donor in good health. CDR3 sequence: CASSSAFGDTQYF. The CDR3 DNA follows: TGCGCCAGCAGCTCCGCGTTTGGAGATACGCAGTATTTT.